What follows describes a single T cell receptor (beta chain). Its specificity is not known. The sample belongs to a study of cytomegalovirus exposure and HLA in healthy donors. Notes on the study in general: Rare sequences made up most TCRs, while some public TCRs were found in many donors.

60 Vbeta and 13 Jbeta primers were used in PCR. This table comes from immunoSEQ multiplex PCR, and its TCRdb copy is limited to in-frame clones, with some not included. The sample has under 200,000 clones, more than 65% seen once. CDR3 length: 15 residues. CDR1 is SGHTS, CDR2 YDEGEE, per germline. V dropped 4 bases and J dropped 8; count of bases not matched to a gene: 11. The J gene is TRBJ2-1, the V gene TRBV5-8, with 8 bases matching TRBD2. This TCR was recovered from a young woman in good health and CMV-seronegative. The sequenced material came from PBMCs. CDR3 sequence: CASSREGGVFYEQFF. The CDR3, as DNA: TGTGCCAGCAGCCGGGAGGGCGGTGTATTCTATGAGCAGTTCTTC.